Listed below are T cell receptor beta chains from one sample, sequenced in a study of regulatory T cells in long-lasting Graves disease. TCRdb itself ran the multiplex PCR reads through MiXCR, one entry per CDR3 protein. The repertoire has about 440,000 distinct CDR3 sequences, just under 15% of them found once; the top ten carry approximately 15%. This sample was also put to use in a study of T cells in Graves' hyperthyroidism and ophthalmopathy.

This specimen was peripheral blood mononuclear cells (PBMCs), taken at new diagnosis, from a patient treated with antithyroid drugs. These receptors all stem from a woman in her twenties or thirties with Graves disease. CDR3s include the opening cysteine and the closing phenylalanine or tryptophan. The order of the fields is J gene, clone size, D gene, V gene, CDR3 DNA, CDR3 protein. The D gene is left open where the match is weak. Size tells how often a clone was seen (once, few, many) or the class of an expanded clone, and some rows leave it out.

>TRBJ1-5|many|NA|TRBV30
TGTGCCTGGAGCAAAGGCATTAATAGCAATCAGCCCCAGCATTTT
CAWSKGINSNQPQHF
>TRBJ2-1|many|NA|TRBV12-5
TGTGCTAGTGGTCCGGGCAATGAGCAGTTCTTC
CASGPGNEQFF
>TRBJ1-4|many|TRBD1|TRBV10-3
TGTGCCATCAGTGAACCGACAGGGGGCGATGAAAAACTGTTTTTT
CAISEPTGGDEKLFF
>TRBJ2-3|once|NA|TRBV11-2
TGTGCCAGCAGCTTGCGAGGGTGGGATACGCAGTATTTT
CASSLRGWDTQYF
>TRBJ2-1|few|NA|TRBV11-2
TGTGCCAGCAGCTTGGCTGCTAGCTGGCGGAATGAGCAGTTCTTC
CASSLAASWRNEQFF
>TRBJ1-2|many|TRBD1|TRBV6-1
TGTGCCAGCAGTCACACCGGGACAGCCTATGGCTACACCTTC
CASSHTGTAYGYTF
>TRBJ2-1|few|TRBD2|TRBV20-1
TGCAGTGCTAGTTTGCTAGCGGGGTACAATGAGCAGTTCTTC
CSASLLAGYNEQFF
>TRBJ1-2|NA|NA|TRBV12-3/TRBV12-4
TGTGCCAGCAGCGACGGGATTTACACCTTC
CASSDGIYTF
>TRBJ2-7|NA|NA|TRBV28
TGTGCCAGCAGTTTATCTGACCAGGGATCCGACGAGCAGTACTTC
CASSLSDQGSDEQYF
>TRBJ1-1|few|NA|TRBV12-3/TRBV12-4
TGTGCCAGCACCCCTTTGGGTAGGGTTTCTGAAGCTTTCTTT
CASTPLGRVSEAFF
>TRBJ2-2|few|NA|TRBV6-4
TGTGCCAGCAGTAAAGAAGGGTCCGGGGAGCTGTTTTTT
CASSKEGSGELFF
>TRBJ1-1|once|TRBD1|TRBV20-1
TGCAGTGCTAGGGGGACAGGGGGTTTAGCGGACACTGAAGCTTTCTTT
CSARGTGGLADTEAFF
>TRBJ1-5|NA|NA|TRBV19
TGTGCCAGTATCGAGGGGGTTCGAGTCAATCAGCCCCAGCATTTT
CASIEGVRVNQPQHF
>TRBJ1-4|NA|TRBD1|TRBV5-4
TGTGCCAGCAAGCCGGACAGGGGGACCACTAATGAAAAACTGTTTTTT
CASKPDRGTTNEKLFF
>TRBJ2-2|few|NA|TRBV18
TGTGCCAGCTCACCACAGGCGGGCACCGGGGAGCTGTTTTTT
CASSPQAGTGELFF
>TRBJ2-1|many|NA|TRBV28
TGTGCCAGCCGCACCCGGCCGAGCTCCTACAATGAGCAGTTCTTC
CASRTRPSSYNEQFF
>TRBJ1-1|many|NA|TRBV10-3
TGTGCCATCAGTTTACAGGACGTGAACACTGAAGCTTTCTTT
CAISLQDVNTEAFF
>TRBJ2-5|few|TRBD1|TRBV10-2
TGCGCCAGCACCCTGACAGGGCGAGAGACCCAGTACTTC
CASTLTGRETQYF
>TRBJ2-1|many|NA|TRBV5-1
TGCGCCAGCAGCTTGGCCGGGAGTCTTGAGCAGTTCTTC
CASSLAGSLEQFF
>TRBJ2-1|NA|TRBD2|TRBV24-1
TGTGCCACCAGTGATTGGCCGGGACTAGCGGGAGGCCGGGCCTTTGAGCAGTTCTTC
CATSDWPGLAGGRAFEQFF
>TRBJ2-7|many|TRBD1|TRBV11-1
TGTGCCAGCAGCTCAGCAGGACAGGCCTCCTACGAGCAGTACTTC
CASSSAGQASYEQYF
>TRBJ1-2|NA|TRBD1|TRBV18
TGTGCCGGCTCACGACCGGGACAGGGTGGAGGAAACTATGGCTACACCTTC
CAGSRPGQGGGNYGYTF
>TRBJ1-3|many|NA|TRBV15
TGTGCCACCAGCAGAGTGGATTCTGGAAACACCATATATTTT
CATSRVDSGNTIYF
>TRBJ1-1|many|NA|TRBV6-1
TGTGCCAGCAGTCGCCCGGGCATGAACACTGAAGCTTTCTTT
CASSRPGMNTEAFF
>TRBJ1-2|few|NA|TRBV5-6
TGTGCCAGCAGCTTGAACTCCCCGACGGACTATGGCTACACCTTC
CASSLNSPTDYGYTF
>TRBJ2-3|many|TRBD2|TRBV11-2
TGTGCCAGCAGCCCCCGACTAGCGGGAGTGGTAGATACGCAGTATTTT
CASSPRLAGVVDTQYF
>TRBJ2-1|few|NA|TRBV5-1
TGCGCCAGCAGTCAGGGGGGGTACTACAATGAGCAGTTCTTC
CASSQGGYYNEQFF
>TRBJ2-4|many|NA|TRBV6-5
TGTGCCAGCAGTTACTCGGGGGGACTTCTAGCCAAAAACATTCAGTACTTC
CASSYSGGLLAKNIQYF
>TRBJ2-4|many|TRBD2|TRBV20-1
TGCAGTGCTAGAGGCTTGGGGGGGGACATTCAGTACTTC
CSARGLGGDIQYF
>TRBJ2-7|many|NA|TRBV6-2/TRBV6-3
TGTGCCAGCAGTTACCCTCATAACGGGTTATCCTACGAGCAGTACTTC
CASSYPHNGLSYEQYF
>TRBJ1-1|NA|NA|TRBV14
TGTGCCAGCAAAGTTATGTCGAACACTGAAGCTTTCTTT
CASKVMSNTEAFF
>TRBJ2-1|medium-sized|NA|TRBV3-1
TGTGCCAGCAGCCTGGGTGGGGGTACAGGCCTCGGGCAGTTCTTC
CASSLGGGTGLGQFF
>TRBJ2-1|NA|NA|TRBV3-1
TGTGCCAGCAGTCCGTCCACGGGAGAGCAGTTCTTC
CASSPSTGEQFF
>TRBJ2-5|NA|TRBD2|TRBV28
TGTGCCAGCAGCAGCCGGGCCCTACTAGCGGGAGCTGGAGAGACCCAGTACTTC
CASSSRALLAGAGETQYF
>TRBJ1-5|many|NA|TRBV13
TGTGCCAGCAGCGGGGGGGGGAGCAATCAGCCCCAGCATTTT
CASSGGGSNQPQHF
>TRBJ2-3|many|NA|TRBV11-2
TGTGCCAGCAGCCACATAGCAGATACGCAGTATTTT
CASSHIADTQYF
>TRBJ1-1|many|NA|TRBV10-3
TGTGCCATCAGTGAGTCGGGGGCGGGGAACACTGAAGCTTTCTTT
CAISESGAGNTEAFF
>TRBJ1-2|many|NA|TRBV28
TGTGCCAGCAGTCCCTCGCAGGTCTATGGCTACACCTTC
CASSPSQVYGYTF
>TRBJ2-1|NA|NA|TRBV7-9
TGTGCCAGCAGCTTAGTACAGAGCTCCTACAATGAGCAGTCCTTC
CASSLVQSSYNEQSF
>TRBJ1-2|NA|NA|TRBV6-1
TGTGCCAGCAGTAACGGACAGCTGCGTAACAATGGCTACACCTTC
CASSNGQLRNNGYTF
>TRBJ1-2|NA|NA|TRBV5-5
TGTGCCAGCAGCGGGCTAGGGACGTTCCTTAATGGCTACACCTTC
CASSGLGTFLNGYTF
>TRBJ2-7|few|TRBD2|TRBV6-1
TGTGCCAGCAGCTTTGGACTAGCGGGTTATAGCTCCTACGAGCAGTACTTC
CASSFGLAGYSSYEQYF
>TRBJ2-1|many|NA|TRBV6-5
TGTGCCAGCAGTTACTCGGTTCCAAGCGGTGAGCAGTTCTTC
CASSYSVPSGEQFF
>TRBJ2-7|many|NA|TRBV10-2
TGCGCCAGCAGTGAGTCGTGGGGGCCTGGGGTTTACGAGCAGTACTTC
CASSESWGPGVYEQYF
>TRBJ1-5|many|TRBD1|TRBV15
TGTGCCACCAGCAGGCGGGACAGGGGCGATCAGCCCCAGCATTTT
CATSRRDRGDQPQHF
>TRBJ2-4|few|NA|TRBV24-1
TGTGCCACCAGGCACGGCCCCATCCGAGCCAAAAACATTCAGTACTTC
CATRHGPIRAKNIQYF
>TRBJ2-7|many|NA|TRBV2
TGTGCCAGCAGACCCTGGGGGAGGGGGCGAGCCTACGAGCAGTACTTC
CASRPWGRGRAYEQYF